This T cell receptor beta chain was profiled in a study of cytomegalovirus exposure and HLA in healthy donors. The germline CDR1 and CDR2 sequences are SGHVS and FQNEAQ. This CDR3 is built from 17 residues. V lost 0 bases and J 6 bases, leaving 15 bases between the germline ends. Amplification used 60 Vbeta primers and 13 Jbeta primers. Sequencing used immunoSEQ multiplex PCR; TCRdb keeps in-frame clones, though not all of them. This table has tens of thousands of clones, around 73% appearing once. This clone was detected only once. The origin of this receptor is a middle-aged woman in good health and CMV-seropositive. This chain connects TRBV7-8 to TRBJ1-6; no clear D gene. The sample was PBMCs. CDR3: CASSLAPSAAVNSPLHF. The CDR3, as DNA: TGTGCCAGCAGCTTAGCACCCTCGGCAGCGGTTAATTCACCCCTCCACTTT.